This record concerns one T cell receptor (beta chain) sequence. The data belong to a study of Ad26.COV2.S vaccination and SARS-CoV-2 variants. Trimming removed 3 bases from V and 1 base from J, with 9 bases in between. Looked up from germline, CDR1 is SEHNR and CDR2 is FQNEAQ (reference sequence). The CDR3 spans 14 residues. Only in-frame clones appear in the TCRdb table, and some are missing; sequencing was by immunoSEQ multiplex PCR. The sample carries approximately 400,000 clones, 92% recorded once. The specimen was peripheral blood, collected after recovery from COVID-19. The TCR was taken from a human donor who had recovered from COVID-19. The rearrangement links TRBV7-9 to TRBJ1-1; D unresolved. Here the CDR3 DNA reads TGTGCCAGCAGCTTTTGGTCGAAGAACACTGAAGCTTTCTTT. It codes for CASSFWSKNTEAFF.